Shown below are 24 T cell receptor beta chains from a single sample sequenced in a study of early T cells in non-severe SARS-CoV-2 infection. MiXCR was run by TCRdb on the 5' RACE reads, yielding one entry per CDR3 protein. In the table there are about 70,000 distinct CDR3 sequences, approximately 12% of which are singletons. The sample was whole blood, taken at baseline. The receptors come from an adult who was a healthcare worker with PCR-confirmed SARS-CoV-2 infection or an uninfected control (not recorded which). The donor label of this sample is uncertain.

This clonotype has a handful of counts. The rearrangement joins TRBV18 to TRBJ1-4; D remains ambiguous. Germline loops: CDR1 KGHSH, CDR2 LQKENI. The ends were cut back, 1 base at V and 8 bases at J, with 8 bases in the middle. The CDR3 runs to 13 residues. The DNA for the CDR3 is TGTGCCAGCTCACCACGCGGAGACGAAAAACTGTTTTTT. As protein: CASSPRGDEKLFF.

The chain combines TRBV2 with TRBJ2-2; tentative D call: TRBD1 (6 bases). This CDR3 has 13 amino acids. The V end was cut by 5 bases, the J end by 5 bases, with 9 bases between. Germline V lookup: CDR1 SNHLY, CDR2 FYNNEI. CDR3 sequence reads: CASSLGQTGELFF. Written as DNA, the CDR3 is TGTGCCAGCAGTCTTGGACAGACCGGGGAGCTGTTTTTT.

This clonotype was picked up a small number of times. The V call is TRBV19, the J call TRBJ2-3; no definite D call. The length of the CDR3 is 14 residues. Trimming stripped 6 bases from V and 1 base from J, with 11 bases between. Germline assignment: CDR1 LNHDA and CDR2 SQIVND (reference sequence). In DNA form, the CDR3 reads TGTGCCAGTAGGCCCCGCCGCGGCACAGATACGCAGTATTTT. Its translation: CASRPRRGTDTQYF.

CDR3 in DNA: TGTGCCAGCAGTCGAGGTTTCTCCTACGAGCAGTACTTC. Amino acid sequence: CASSRGFSYEQYF. This rearrangement joins TRBV27 to TRBJ2-7; no clear D gene. The CDR3 totals 13 residues. Germline lookup yields CDR1 MNHEY and CDR2 SMNVEV (reference sequence). V lost 5 bases, J lost 0 bases, and 8 bases lay in between.

The chain's CDR3 is CASEGGETQYF. The CDR3, as DNA: TGTGCCTCCGAGGGAGGGGAGACCCAGTACTTC. The gene calls are TRBV30 and TRBJ2-5, with 7 bases aligning to TRBD2. The CDR3 is 11 amino acids. Germline V gene sequence: CDR1 GTSNPN, CDR2 SVGIG (reference sequence). The trim removed 7 bases at V and 5 bases at J, leaving 4 bases unmatched.

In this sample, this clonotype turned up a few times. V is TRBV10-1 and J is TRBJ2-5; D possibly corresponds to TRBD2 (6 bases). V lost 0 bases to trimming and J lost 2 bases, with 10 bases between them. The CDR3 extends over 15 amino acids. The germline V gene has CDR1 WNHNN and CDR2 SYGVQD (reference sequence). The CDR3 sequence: CASSESTGGQETQYF. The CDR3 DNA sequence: TGCGCCAGCAGTGAGTCCACCGGGGGACAAGAGACCCAGTACTTC.

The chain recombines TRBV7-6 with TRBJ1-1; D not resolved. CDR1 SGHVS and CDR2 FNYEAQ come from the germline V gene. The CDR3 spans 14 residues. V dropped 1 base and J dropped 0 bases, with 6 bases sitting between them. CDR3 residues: CASSLGTMNTEAFF. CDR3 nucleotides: TGTGCCAGCAGCTTAGGAACTATGAACACTGAAGCTTTCTTT.

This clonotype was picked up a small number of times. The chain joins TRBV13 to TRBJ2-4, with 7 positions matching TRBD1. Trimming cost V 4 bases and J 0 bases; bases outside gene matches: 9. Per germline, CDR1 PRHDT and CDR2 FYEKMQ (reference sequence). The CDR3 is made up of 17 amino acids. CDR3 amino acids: CASSSNLQGTAKNIQYF. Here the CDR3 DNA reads TGTGCCAGCAGCTCAAACTTACAGGGGACAGCCAAAAACATTCAGTACTTC.

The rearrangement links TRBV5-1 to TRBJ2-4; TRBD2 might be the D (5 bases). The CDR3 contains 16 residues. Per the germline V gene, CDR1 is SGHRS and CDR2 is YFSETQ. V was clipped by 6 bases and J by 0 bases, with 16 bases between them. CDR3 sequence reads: CASTRTGNLAKNIQYF. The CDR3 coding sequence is TGCGCCAGCACAAGGACGGGGAATTTAGCCAAAAACATTCAGTACTTC.

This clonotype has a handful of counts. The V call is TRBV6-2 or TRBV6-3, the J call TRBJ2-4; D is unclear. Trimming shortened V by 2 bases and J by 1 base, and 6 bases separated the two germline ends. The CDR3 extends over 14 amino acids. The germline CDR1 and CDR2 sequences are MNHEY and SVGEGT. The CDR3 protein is CASSYITAKNIQYF. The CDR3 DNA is TGTGCCAGCAGTTACATAACGGCCAAAAACATTCAGTACTTC.

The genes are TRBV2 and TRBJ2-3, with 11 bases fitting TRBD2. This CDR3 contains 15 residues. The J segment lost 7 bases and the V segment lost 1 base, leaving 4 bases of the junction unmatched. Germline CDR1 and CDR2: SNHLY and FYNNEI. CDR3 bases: TGTGCCAGCAGTGAAGAGACTAGCGGGACCAATACGCAGTATTTT. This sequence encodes CASSEETSGTNTQYF.

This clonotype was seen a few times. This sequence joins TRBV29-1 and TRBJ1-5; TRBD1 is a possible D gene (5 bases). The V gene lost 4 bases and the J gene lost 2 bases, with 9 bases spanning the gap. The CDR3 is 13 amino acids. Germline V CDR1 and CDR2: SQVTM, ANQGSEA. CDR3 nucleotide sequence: TGCAGCGTTGGGGTAGGGGGCAATCAGCCCCAGCATTTT. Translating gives CSVGVGGNQPQHF. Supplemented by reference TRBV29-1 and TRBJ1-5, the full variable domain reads SAVISQKPSRDICQRGTSLTIQCQVDSQVTMMFWYRQQPGQSLTLIATANQGSEATYESGFVIDKFPISRPNLTFSTLTVSNMSPEDSSIYLCSVGVGGNQPQHFGDGTRLSIL.

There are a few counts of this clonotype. The CDR3 spells CASSATGGFYNEQFF. CDR3 DNA sequence: TGTGCCAGCAGCGCCACAGGGGGTTTCTACAATGAGCAGTTCTTC. J is TRBJ2-1 and V is TRBV7-2; TRBD1 matches at 8 bases. With 5 bases clipped from V and 3 bases from J, the junction kept 6 bases outside the gene matches. The germline V gene has CDR1 SGHTA and CDR2 FQGNSA. CDR3 size: 15 residues.

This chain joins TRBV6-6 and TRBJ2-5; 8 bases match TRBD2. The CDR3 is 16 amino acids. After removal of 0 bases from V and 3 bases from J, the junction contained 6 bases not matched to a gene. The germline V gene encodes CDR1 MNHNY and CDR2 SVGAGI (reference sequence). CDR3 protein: CASSYSKIGGEETQYF. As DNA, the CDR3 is TGTGCCAGCAGTTACTCGAAAATCGGGGGGGAAGAGACCCAGTACTTC.

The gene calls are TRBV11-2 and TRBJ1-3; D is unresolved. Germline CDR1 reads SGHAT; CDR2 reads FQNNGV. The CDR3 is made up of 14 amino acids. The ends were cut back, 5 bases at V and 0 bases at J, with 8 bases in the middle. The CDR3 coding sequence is TGTGCCAGCAGCCTCCGGAGCTCTGGAAACACCATATATTTT. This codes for CASSLRSSGNTIYF.

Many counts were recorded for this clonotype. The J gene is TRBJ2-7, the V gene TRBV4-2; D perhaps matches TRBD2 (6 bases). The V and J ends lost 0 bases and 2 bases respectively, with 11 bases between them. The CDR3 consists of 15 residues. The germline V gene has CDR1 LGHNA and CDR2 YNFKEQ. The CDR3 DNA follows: TGTGCCAGCAGCCAAGAGGGGACTGGAGCCTACGAGCAGTACTTC. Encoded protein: CASSQEGTGAYEQYF.

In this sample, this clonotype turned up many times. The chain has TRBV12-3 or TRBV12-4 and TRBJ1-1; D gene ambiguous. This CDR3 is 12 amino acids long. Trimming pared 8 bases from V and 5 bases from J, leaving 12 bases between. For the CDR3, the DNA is TGTGCCAGCGCCACCCTGTTGACTGAAGCTTTCTTT. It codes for CASATLLTEAFF.

The CDR3 reads CASSQSGIAGDNEQFF. CDR3 sequence (DNA): TGCGCCAGCAGCCAGTCAGGAATAGCGGGGGACAATGAGCAGTTCTTC. The chain carries TRBV4-3 and TRBJ2-1; 9 bases are shared with TRBD2. The germline V gene encodes CDR1 LGHNA and CDR2 YSLEER. J lost 5 bases, V lost 3 bases, and 8 bases had no gene match. This CDR3 spans 16 amino acids.

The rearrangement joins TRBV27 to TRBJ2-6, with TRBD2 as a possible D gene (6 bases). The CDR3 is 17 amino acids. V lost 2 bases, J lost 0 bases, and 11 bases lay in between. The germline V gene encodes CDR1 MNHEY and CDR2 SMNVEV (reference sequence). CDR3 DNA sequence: TGTGCCAGCAGTTTACTGCGGGACCCCTCTGGGGCCAACGTCCTGACTTTC. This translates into CASSLLRDPSGANVLTF. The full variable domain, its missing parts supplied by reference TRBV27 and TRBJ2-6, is EAQVTQNPRYLITVTGKKLTVTCSQNMNHEYMSWYRQDPGLGLRQIYYSMNVEVTDKGDVPEGYKVSRKEKRNFPLILESPSPNQTSLYFCASSLLRDPSGANVLTFGAGSRLTVL.

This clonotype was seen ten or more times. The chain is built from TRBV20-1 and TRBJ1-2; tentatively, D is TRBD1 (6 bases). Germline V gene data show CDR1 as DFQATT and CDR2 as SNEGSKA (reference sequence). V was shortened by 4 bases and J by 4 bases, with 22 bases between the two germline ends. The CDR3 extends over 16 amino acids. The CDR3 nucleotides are TGCAGTGCTACGTATACGACAGGATTGGTTTCCTATGGCTACACCTTC. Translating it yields CSATYTTGLVSYGYTF.

The DNA for the CDR3 is TGCGCCAGCAGTGAGTCAGAGACCCAGTACTTC. Its protein is CASSESETQYF. The chain has TRBV10-2 and TRBJ2-5, with D hard to call. Trimming removed 0 bases from V and 4 bases from J, with 0 bases in between. Germline CDR1 WSHSY, CDR2 SAAADI. The CDR3 is 11 residues long.

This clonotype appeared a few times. DNA for the CDR3: TGCAGCGTTGAAGTTGACGGCCGTCAGCATTTT. Translated, it gives CSVEVDGRQHF. The chain recombines TRBV29-1 with TRBJ1-5; no reliable D call. V was trimmed by 1 base and J by 13 bases, leaving 11 bases between them. The V gene's germline CDR1 is SQVTM and CDR2 ANQGSEA. The CDR3 consists of 11 residues.

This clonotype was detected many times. CDR3 protein: CAISERGGRSTSYEQYF. DNA of the CDR3: TGTGCCATCAGTGAACGGGGCGGCAGGTCTACCTCCTACGAGCAGTACTTC. J is TRBJ2-7 and V is TRBV10-3, with D possibly being TRBD1 or TRBD2 (5 bases each). Germline CDR1 and CDR2: ENHRY and SYGVKD. Trimming shortened V by 3 bases and J by 0 bases, and 18 bases separated the two germline ends. The CDR3 is 17 residues long.

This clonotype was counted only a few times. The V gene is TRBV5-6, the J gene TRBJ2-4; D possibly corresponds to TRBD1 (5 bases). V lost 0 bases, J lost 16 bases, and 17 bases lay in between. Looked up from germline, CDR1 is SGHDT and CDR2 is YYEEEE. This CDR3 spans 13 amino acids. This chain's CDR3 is CASSLGSGPAFYF. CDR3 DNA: TGTGCCAGCAGCTTGGGATCAGGGCCCGCCTTCTACTTC.